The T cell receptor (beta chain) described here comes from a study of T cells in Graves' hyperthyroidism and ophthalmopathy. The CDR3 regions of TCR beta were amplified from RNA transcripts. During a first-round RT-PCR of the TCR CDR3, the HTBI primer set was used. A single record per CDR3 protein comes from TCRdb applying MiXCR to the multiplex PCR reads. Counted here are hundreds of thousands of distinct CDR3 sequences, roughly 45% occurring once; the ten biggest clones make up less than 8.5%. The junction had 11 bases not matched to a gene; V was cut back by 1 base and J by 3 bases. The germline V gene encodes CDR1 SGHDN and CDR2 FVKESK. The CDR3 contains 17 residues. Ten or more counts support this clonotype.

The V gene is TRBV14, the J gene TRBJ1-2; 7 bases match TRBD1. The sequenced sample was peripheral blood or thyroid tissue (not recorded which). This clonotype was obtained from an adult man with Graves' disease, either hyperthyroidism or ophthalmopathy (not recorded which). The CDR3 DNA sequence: TGTGCCAGCAGCCAAGGAGGGGGCAGGTCTGCCCACTATGGCTACACCTTC. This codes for CASSQGGGRSAHYGYTF.